This TCR beta chain was captured by sequencing in a study of radiotherapy plus CTLA-4 blockade in lung cancer. In the study overall: Of the patients, about 20% showed objective responses and about 30% attained disease control.

Patients in the study, people with chemo-refractory metastatic non-small-cell lung cancer, received focal radiation plus ipilimumab CTLA-4 blockade. Sequencing used immunoSEQ multiplex PCR; TCRdb keeps in-frame clones, though not all of them. The sample lists 120,000 or so clones, over 80% occurring once. CDR1 SGHRS and CDR2 YFSETQ come from the germline V gene. This CDR3 spans 16 amino acids. V dropped 4 bases and J dropped 0; count of bases not matched to a gene: 6. The receptor comes from a human donor with non-small cell lung cancer that progressed on radiotherapy plus ipilimumab. The source material was peripheral blood, sampled from a patient treated with radiotherapy plus ipilimumab. The chain couples TRBV5-1 to TRBJ2-2, with 7 bases fitting TRBD2. CDR3 DNA: TGCGCCAGCAGCGTAATACTAGCGACGAACACCGGGGAGCTGTTTTTT. Amino acid sequence: CASSVILATNTGELFF.